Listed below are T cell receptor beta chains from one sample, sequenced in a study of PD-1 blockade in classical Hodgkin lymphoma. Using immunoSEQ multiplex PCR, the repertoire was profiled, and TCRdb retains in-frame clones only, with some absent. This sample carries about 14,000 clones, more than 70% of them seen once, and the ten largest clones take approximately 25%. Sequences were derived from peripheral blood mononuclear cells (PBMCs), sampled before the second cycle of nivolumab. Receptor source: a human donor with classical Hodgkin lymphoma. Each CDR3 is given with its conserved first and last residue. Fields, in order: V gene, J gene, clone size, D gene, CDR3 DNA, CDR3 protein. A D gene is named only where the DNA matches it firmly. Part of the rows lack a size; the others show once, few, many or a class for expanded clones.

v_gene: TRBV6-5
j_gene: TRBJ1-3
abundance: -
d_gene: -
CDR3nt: TGTGCCAGCAGCTACGATCCCTTCTCTGGAAACACCATATATTTT
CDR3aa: CASSYDPFSGNTIYF

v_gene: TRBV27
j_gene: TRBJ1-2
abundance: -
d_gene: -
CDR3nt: TGTGCCAGCAGTTTGAAGGGCTCCGCTAACTATGGCTACACCTTC
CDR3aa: CASSLKGSANYGYTF

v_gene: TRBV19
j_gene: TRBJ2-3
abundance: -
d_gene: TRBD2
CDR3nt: TGTGCCAGTAGCCGACTAGCCCCGGCAGATACGCAGTATTTT
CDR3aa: CASSRLAPADTQYF

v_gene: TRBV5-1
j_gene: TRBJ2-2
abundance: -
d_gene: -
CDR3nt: TGCGCCAGCAGCTTGGTACAGGCTAACACCGGGGAGCTGTTTTTT
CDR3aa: CASSLVQANTGELFF

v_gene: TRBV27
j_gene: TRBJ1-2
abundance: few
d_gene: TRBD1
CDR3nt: TGTGCCAGCAGTGGCGCCGGGACAGGGGGAGGCTACACCTTC
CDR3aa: CASSGAGTGGGYTF

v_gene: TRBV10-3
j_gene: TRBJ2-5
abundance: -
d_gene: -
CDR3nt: TGTGCCATCAGTGAATACTTGGACTATTCACAAGAGACCCAGTACTTC
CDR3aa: CAISEYLDYSQETQYF

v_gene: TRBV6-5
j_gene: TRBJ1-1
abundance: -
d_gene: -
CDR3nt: TGTGCCAGCAGCGGCTTGTGGAGCGGGAACACTGAAGCTTTCTTT
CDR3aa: CASSGLWSGNTEAFF

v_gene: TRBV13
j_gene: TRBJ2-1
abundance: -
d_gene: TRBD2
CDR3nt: TGTGCCAGTAGCGGGGCCGGAAATTACAATGAGCAGTTCTTC
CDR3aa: CASSGAGNYNEQFF

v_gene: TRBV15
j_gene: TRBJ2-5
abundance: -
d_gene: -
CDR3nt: TGTGCCACCAGCAGAGATAACCCAGGGACGCAAGAGACCCAGTACTTC
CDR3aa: CATSRDNPGTQETQYF

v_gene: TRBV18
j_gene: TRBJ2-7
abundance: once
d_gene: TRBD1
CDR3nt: TGTGCCAGCTCACCCCGGGACAGCTACGAGCAGTACTTC
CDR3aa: CASSPRDSYEQYF

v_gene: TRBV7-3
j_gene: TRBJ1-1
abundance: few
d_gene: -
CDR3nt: TGTGCCAGCAGCTTAGAGGCGAACACTGAAGCTTTCTTT
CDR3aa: CASSLEANTEAFF

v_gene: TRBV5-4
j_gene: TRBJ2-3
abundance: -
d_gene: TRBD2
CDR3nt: TGTGCCAGCAGCTTGGATTCCGGCGGGGGGACCACAGATACGCAGTATTTT
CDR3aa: CASSLDSGGGTTDTQYF

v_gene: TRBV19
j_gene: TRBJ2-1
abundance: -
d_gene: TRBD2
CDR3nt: TGTGCCAGTAGTACTAGCGGGGGGCCCTACAATGAGCAGTTCTTC
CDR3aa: CASSTSGGPYNEQFF

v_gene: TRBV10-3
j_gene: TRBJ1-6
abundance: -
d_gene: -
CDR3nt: TGTGCCATCAGTGACCTTAATTCACCCCTCCACTTT
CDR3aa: CAISDLNSPLHF

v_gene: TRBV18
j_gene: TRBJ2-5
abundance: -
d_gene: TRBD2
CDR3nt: TGTGCCAGCTCACCCGGACTAGCCCCGGAGGAGACCCAGTACTTC
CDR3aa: CASSPGLAPEETQYF

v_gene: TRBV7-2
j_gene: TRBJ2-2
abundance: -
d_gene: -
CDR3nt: TGTGCCAGCAGTTCCGGGACGAGGGCCGGGGAGCTGTTTTTT
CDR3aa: CASSSGTRAGELFF

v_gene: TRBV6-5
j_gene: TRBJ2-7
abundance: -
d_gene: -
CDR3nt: TGTGCCAGCAGTTACTCGGGGGACAAGCTCTACGAGCAGTACTTC
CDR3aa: CASSYSGDKLYEQYF

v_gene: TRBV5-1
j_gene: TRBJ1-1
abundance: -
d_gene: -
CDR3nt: TGCGCCAGCAGCTTGTCGTCCAGGATCAGCTACGAAGCTTTCTTT
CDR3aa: CASSLSSRISYEAFF

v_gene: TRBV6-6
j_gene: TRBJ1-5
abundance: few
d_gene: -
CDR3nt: TGTGCCTCCCTCCGGGGGGCGAATACCCAGCCCCAGCATTTT
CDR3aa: CASLRGANTQPQHF

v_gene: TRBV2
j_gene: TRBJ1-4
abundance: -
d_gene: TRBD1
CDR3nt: TGTGCCAGCTGGGACAGTCCAACTAATGAAAAACTGTTTTTT
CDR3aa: CASWDSPTNEKLFF

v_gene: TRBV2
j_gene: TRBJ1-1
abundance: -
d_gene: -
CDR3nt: TGTGCCAGGGACGGGGGCAGTTCGAACACTGAAGCTTTCTTT
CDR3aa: CARDGGSSNTEAFF

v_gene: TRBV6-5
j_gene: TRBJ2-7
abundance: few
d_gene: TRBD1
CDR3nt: TGTGCCAGCAGCCCCGGACAGGGATCCTACGAGCAGTACTTC
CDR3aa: CASSPGQGSYEQYF

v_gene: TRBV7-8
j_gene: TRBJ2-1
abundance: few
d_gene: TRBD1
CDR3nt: TGTGCCAGCAGCCCCGACAGGGGGCGCTACAATGAGCAGTTCTTC
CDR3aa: CASSPDRGRYNEQFF

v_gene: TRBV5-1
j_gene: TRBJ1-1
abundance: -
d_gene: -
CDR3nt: TGCGCCAGCAGCTTGGTACCGGGTATGAACACTGAAGCTTTCTTT
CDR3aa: CASSLVPGMNTEAFF

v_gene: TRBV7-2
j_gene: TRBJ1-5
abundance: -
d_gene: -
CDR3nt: TGTGCCAGCAGCTTAGCGCGCGGAGACCAGCCCCAGCATTTT
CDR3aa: CASSLARGDQPQHF

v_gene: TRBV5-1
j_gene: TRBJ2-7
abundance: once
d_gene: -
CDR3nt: TGCGCCAGCAGCTTCCTACCCGCCGGGGACGGAGCCTACGAGCAGTACTTC
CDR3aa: CASSFLPAGDGAYEQYF

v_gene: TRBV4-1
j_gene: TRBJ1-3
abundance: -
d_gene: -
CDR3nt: TGCGCCAGCAGCCAAGAAGCGGGCGGAGGAAACACCATATATTTT
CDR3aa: CASSQEAGGGNTIYF

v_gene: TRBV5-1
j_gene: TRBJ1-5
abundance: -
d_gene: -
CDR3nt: TGCGCCAGCAGCCTCGGGACTCCCAATCAGCCCCAGCATTTT
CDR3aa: CASSLGTPNQPQHF

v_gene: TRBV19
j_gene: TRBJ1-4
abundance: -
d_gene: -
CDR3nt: TGTGCCAGTAGTATAGAACGGTCCAGCAGTACTAATGAAAAACTGTTTTTT
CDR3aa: CASSIERSSSTNEKLFF

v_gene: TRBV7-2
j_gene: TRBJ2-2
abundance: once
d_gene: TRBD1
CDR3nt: TGTGCCAGCAGCTCCGGACAGGGTCCCACCGGGGAGCTGTTTTTT
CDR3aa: CASSSGQGPTGELFF

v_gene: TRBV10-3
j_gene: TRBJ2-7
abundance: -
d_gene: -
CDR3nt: TGTGCCATCAGTGCCCGAGATGGGGCCTTATACGAGCAGTACTTC
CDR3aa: CAISARDGALYEQYF

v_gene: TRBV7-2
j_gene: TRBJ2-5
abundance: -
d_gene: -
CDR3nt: TGTGCCAGCAGCTTTGGTGGATTCAGGGAGACCCAGTACTTC
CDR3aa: CASSFGGFRETQYF

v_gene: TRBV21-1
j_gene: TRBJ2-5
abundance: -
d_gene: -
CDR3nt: TGTGCCAGCAGCAAATCGCACGTGGGCCGAGAGACCCAGTACTTC
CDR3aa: CASSKSHVGRETQYF

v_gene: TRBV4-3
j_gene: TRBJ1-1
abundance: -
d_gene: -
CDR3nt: TGCGCCAGCAGCCAAGATGGGCAGACGAACACTGAAGCTTTCTTT
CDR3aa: CASSQDGQTNTEAFF

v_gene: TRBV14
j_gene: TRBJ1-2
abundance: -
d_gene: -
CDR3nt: TGTGCCAGCAGCCGGGATCGGGATGGCTACACCTTC
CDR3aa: CASSRDRDGYTF

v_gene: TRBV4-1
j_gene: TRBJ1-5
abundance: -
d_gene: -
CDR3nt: TGCGCCAGCAGCCAAGGGTGGACAATGAATCAGCCCCAGCATTTT
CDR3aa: CASSQGWTMNQPQHF

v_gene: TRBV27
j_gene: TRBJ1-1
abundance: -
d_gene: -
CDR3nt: TGTGCCAGCAGCCCGAGCAGGGTCACTGAAGCTTTCTTT
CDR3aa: CASSPSRVTEAFF

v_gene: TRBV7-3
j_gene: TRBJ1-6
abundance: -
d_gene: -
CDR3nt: TGTGCCAGCAGCAAAGGGAGCTCCTATAATTCACCCCTCCACTTT
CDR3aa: CASSKGSSYNSPLHF

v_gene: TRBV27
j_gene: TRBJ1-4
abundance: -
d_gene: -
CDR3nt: TGTGCCAGCAGTTTGGGCAGTTCTAGAAAACTGTTTTTT
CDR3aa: CASSLGSSRKLFF

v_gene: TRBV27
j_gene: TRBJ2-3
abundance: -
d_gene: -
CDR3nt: TGTGCCAGCAGGGATCGAGGAAGCAAAGATACGCAGTATTTT
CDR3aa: CASRDRGSKDTQYF

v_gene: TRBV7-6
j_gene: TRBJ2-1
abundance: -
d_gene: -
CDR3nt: TGTGCCAGCAGCCAAAGCTCCTACAATGAGCAGTTCTTC
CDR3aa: CASSQSSYNEQFF

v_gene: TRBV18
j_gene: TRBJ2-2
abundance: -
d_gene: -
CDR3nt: TGTGCCAGCTCCGGGGTATCATTCGGGGAGCTGTTTTTT
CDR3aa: CASSGVSFGELFF

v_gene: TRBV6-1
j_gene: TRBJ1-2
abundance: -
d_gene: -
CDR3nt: TGTGCCAGCAGTAAAGCGACAGAGGGTGGCTACACCTTC
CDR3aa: CASSKATEGGYTF

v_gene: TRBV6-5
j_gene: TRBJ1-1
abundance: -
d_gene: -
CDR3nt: TGTGCCAGCAGTTACGGGGGGAGCACTGAAGCTTTCTTT
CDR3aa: CASSYGGSTEAFF

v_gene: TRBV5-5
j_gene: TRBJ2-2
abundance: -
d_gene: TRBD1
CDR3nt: TGTGCCAGCAGCTCCCAGACAGGGCTGAACACCGGGGAGCTGTTTTTT
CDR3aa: CASSSQTGLNTGELFF

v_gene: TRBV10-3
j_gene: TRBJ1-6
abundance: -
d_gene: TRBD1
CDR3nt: TGTGCCATCAGTGCCAAGGGACAGGGCGCTGTTTCACCCCTCCACTTT
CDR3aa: CAISAKGQGAVSPLHF

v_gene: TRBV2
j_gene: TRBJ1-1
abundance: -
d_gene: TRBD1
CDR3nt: TGTGCCAGCATTGAACAGGGGGCTGACACTGAAGCTTTCTTT
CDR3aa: CASIEQGADTEAFF

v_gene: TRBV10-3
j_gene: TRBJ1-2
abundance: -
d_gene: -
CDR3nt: TGTGCCATCAGTGAGGGGAAAGGGGCTAACTATGGCTACACCTTC
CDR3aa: CAISEGKGANYGYTF

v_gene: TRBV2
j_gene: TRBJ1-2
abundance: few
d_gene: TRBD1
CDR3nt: TGTGCCAGCATTGGACGGGACAGGGACTATGGCTACACCTTC
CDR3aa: CASIGRDRDYGYTF